This TCR beta chain was recorded in a study of low-dose radiotherapy and immunotherapy resistance in tumors. The overall study: While receiving nivolumab 240 mg every two weeks, patients also received ipilimumab 1 mg/kg every six weeks, both intravenously.

With a V-primer adapter and a constant-region primer, TCRs were amplified for about 22 PCR cycles. TCRdb recomputed calls from the reads with MiXCR, one row per CDR3 protein. Among approximately 52,000 distinct CDR3 sequences listed, around a third were seen once. The time point was: after trial treatment. As for treatment: LDRT plus nivolumab, ipilimumab, low-dose cyclophosphamide and aspirin (RACIN trial). CDR1 is SGHNT, CDR2 YYREEE, per germline (reference sequence). The CDR3 runs to 13 residues. The J segment lost 7 bases and the V segment lost 3 bases, leaving 3 bases of the junction unmatched. This clonotype occurred a few times.

V usage is TRBV5-4 and J usage is TRBJ1-2; 10 positions match TRBD1. This receptor was identified in a male donor with rectosigmoid adenocarcinoma. The material was PBMCs, obtained after low-dose radiotherapy plus immunotherapy. The CDR3 reads CASSSGQGSGYTF. CDR3 nucleotide sequence: TGTGCCAGCAGCTCGGGACAGGGGTCTGGCTACACCTTC.